This is a list of T cell receptor beta chains from one sample in a study of shared clonotypes between healthy human individuals. Sequencing was performed with immunoSEQ multiplex PCR; in TCRdb, only in-frame clones are kept and a portion is missing. The sample lists a few million clones, approximately 93% occurring once. Sequencing was performed on naive CD4+ T cells from PBMCs. All receptors derive from a man aged 18 to 29 in good health. Some clones in this sample may be carry-over from other donors' samples. CDR3s leave out the opening cysteine and the closing phenylalanine or tryptophan. The D gene is left open where the match is weak. Rows give clone size only sometimes, using once, few, many, or a class for an expanded clone.

clone size	J gene	D gene	V gene	CDR3 protein
NA	TRBJ1-1	NA	TRBV29-1	SVDPRRTTILNTEAF
NA	TRBJ2-2	TRBD2	TRBV5-5	ASSLGLAVNTGELF
NA	TRBJ1-4	NA	TRBV20-1	SAARQRLF
NA	TRBJ2-3	NA	TRBV9	ASSVLRGADTQY
NA	TRBJ2-1	NA	TRBV18	ASSPFLAPEGNNEQF
NA	TRBJ2-7	NA	TRBV29-1	SVDAGYEQY
NA	TRBJ2-1	NA	TRBV7-9	ASSRATGNEQF
once	TRBJ1-4	TRBD1	TRBV5-1	ASSSGQKVEKLF
NA	TRBJ2-1	TRBD2	TRBV10-3	AITVAGGIDEQF
NA	TRBJ2-1	NA	TRBV7-3	ASSLTGTYNEQF
NA	TRBJ1-5	TRBD1	TRBV9	ASSPQGNQPQH
NA	TRBJ2-5	NA	TRBV7-2	ASSLRGETQY
NA	TRBJ2-5	TRBD1	TRBV4-3	ASSQFDRGQETQY
few	TRBJ1-3	NA	TRBV29-1	SVGVGNTIY
once	TRBJ1-1	NA	TRBV25-1	ASSARGNTEAF
NA	TRBJ2-7	NA	TRBV7-9	ASNRDTSYEQY
NA	TRBJ1-5	NA	TRBV5-1	ASAPGPGTASNQPQH
NA	TRBJ2-3	TRBD2	TRBV18	ASSARTSGSGNTQY
NA	TRBJ1-2	NA	TRBV5-4	ASSLSDSSIYGYT
NA	TRBJ2-6	TRBD1	TRBV7-9	ASSVGTGGSGANVLT
NA	TRBJ2-1	TRBD1	TRBV7-3	ASSTDRATYNEQF
once	TRBJ2-1	TRBD1	TRBV7-9	ASSARAVGDRLYNEQF
NA	TRBJ2-7	NA	TRBV29-1	SVASSYEQY
NA	TRBJ2-6	TRBD1	TRBV5-1	ASSQQGPGANVLT
NA	TRBJ2-3	NA	TRBV7-3	ASSLGSADTQY
NA	TRBJ2-1	NA	TRBV7-8	ASRLGSRPLYNEQF
NA	TRBJ2-5	NA	TRBV29-1	SVGQRTGETQY
NA	TRBJ2-1	TRBD2	TRBV25-1	ASSGYSGRAYNEQF
NA	TRBJ2-5	NA	TRBV30	AWSESSQY
once	TRBJ2-7	TRBD1	TRBV5-1	ASSMRTGGYEQY
NA	TRBJ2-7	TRBD1	TRBV6-4	ASRPDRNSYEQY
NA	TRBJ2-4	NA	TRBV28	ASSPERGVGNIQY
few	TRBJ1-6	NA	TRBV9	ASSVEYNSPLH